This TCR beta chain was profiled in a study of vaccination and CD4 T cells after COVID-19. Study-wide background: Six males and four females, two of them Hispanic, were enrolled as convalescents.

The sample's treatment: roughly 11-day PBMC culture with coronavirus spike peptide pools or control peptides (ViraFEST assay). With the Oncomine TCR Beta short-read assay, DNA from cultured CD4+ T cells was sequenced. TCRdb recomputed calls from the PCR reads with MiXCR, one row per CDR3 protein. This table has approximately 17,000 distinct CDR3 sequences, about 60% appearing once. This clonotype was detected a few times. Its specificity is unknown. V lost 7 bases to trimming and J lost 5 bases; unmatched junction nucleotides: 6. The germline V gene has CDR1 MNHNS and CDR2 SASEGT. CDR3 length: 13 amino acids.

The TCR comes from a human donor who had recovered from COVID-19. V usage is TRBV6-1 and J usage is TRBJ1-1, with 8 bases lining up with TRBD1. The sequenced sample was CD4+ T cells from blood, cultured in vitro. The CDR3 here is CASTQGARTEAFF. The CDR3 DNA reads TGTGCCAGCACTCAGGGGGCGCGGACTGAAGCTTTCTTT.